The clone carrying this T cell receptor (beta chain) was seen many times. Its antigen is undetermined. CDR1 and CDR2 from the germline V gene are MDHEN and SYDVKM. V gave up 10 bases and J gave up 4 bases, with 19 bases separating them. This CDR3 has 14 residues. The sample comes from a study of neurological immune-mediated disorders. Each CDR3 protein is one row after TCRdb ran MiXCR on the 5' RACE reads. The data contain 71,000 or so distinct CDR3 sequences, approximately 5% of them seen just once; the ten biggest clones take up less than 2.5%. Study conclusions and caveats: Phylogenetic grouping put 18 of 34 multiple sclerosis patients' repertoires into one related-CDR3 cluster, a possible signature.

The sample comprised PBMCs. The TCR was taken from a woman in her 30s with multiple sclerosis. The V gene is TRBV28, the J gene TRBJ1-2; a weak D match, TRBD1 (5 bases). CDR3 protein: CATGGGSSPYGYTF. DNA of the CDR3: TGTGCCACCGGCGGGGGGTCCTCCCCCTATGGCTACACCTTC.